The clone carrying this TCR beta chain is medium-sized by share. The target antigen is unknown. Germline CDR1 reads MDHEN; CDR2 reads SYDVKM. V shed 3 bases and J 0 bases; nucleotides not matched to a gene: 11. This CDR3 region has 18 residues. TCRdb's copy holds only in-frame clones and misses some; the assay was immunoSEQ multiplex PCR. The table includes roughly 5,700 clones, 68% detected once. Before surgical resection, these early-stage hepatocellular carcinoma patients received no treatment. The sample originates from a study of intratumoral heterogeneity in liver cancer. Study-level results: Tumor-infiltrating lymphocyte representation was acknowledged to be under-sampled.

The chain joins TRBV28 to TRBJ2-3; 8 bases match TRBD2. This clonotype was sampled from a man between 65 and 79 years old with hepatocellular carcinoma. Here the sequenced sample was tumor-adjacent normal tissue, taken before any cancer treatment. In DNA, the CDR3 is TGTGCCAGCAGTTTTCCGCCACGGGAGGGTTCAAGCACAGATACGCAGTATTTT. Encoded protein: CASSFPPREGSSTDTQYF. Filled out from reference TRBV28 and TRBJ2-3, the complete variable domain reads DVKVTQSSRYLVKRTGEKVFLECVQDMDHENMFWYRQDPGLGLRLIYFSYDVKMKEKGDIPEGYSVSREKKERFSLILESASTNQTSMYLCASSFPPREGSSTDTQYFGPGTRLTVL.